This TCR beta chain was documented in a study of neurological immune-mediated disorders. This clonotype has ten or more counts. MiXCR was run by TCRdb on the 5' RACE reads, yielding one entry per CDR3 protein. The sample holds tens of thousands of distinct CDR3 sequences, about a tenth seen once. V was clipped by 5 bases and J by 3 bases, with 23 bases between them. The CDR3 is 17 amino acids. Per germline, CDR1 MNHEY and CDR2 SMNVEV (reference sequence). The specimen was PBMCs. The clonotype originates from a middle-aged man in good health. This chain connects TRBV27 to TRBJ2-7; no firm D call. CDR3 protein: CASSLLPGSTAFYEQYF. As DNA, the CDR3 is TGTGCCAGCAGTCTCTTACCCGGGTCTACAGCCTTCTACGAGCAGTACTTC.